This entry describes one TCR beta chain. This clonotype was found many times. Its specific antigen is unknown. The input lacks base qualities; no much larger clone sits a single base away. The sample is drawn from a study of T cells after yellow fever vaccination (dated by TCRdb to between 2018 and 2021). Context from the whole study: The SMART-Seq v4 Ultra Low Input RNA kit was used to prepare libraries from fractions with low cell numbers. To follow T-cell clones before and after both primary and booster YFV17D yellow fever vaccination, bulk TCR alpha and beta repertoires underwent longitudinal sequencing. Blood was collected at multiple timepoints before and after primary and secondary immunization, and bulk PBMC replicates and cell subsets were isolated. Two healthy male donors, one aged 18 to 30 and one aged 30 to 40 years, were included in the cohort.

Study-wide findings and limitations: A small share of clonotypes was detected in both CD4 and CD8 compartments, with the overlap likely arising from convergent recombination. Computational filtering was required because FACS-sorted repertoires could contain abundant contaminating clonotypes from the bulk population. Compared with the primary T-cell response, the secondary T-cell response was weaker but faster, peaking on day 5 rather than day 15. After the booster, most clones that had expanded after primary vaccination were detected again (around 96% of CD4 and around 88% of CD8), suggesting broad maintenance of memory. Because only two donors were included in the study, the extent to which the findings can be generalized is limited.

The sample's treatment or condition label, in plain terms: live attenuated yellow fever vaccine strain. PBMCs were isolated from peripheral blood using a standard Ficoll-Paque protocol. CD4 and CD8 T-cell fractions were isolated with Dynabeads CD4 and CD8 positive selection kits. TriZol was used to extract RNA from bulk PBMCs, CD4 and CD8 fractions, and dextramer-positive and dextramer-negative fractions. TCRdb shows the sequencer as Illumina NovaSeq 6000. TCR cDNA was synthesized by 5'RACE template switching, which introduced a universal primer site and unique molecular identifiers. cDNA synthesis was primed from both the TCR alpha and TCR beta constant segments. Library amplification used two PCR steps, and the second PCR step added sample barcodes and sequencing adapters. Sequencing of the libraries was done on either Illumina HiSeq 2500 (2x100 bp) or NovaSeq (2x150 bp). The study's own analysis went as follows. MIGEC was used to demultiplex reads and collapse the reads into UMI consensus sequences, and MiXCR was used for V(D)J alignment. Clonotypes responding to the vaccine were identified with edgeR on replicate PBMC samples, with the criteria of FDR below 0.01 and a log2 fold change above 5 up to day 15. CD4 or CD8 identity was assigned to each bulk clonotype according to whether the clonotype was present at higher abundance in the sequenced CD4 repertoire or the sequenced CD8 repertoire. Starting from the raw public reads, TCRdb applied fastp trimming at Q25, assembled clones with MiXCR and retained in-frame beta chains. Rows are combined by CDR3 protein, so each entry shows the most common genes and DNA. Here the V and J calls rest on TCRdb's processing, not on the authors' analysis. The sample table records a few hundred thousand distinct CDR3 sequences; about 5.2% of these occur just once. The ten most abundant clones make up around 3.3% of the sample.

V is reduced by 7 bases and J by 5 bases, leaving a spacing of 18 bases between them. Reading from cysteine to phenylalanine, the CDR3 counts 14 amino acids. This entry keeps only the CDR3 DNA: 42 bases, framed from base 1. CDR1 and CDR2, per the germline V gene, are SGHRS and YFSETQ. The material was CD4+ T cells sorted from PBMCs, obtained on the day of the yellow fever booster vaccination. The rearrangement combines TRBV5-1 with TRBJ2-5, with the D segment identity uncertain. This clonotype was sampled from a man younger than 35 who received the YFV17D yellow fever vaccine. The sequence in DNA is TGCGCCAGCTCACCAAGCGTCCCCTCGGAGACCCAGTACTTC. Its amino acids are CASSPSVPSETQYF.